The 27 T cell receptor beta chains listed next were all sequenced from one sample in a study of Ad26.COV2.S vaccination and SARS-CoV-2 variants. Produced via immunoSEQ multiplex PCR; TCRdb's table is partial and in-frame only. The sample holds over 350,000 clones, roughly nine tenths seen once. Treatment in this sample: approximately 18 received Ad26.COV2.S at low or high dose, single or two shots; 5 received placebo; per-sample allocation not given. Each sample was drawn 63 days after the first injection (of vaccine or placebo). The sequencing used peripheral blood, collected in a trial of Ad26.COV2.S vaccine versus placebo. Every receptor here comes from a person between 18 and 65 years old who received the Ad26.COV2.S COVID-19 vaccine or a placebo.

The chain uses TRBV10-2 and TRBJ1-5; no clear D gene. Germline loops: CDR1 WSHSY, CDR2 SAAADI. The ends were cut back, 6 bases at V and 1 base at J, with 4 bases in the middle. CDR3 length: 12 amino acids. CDR3 DNA: TGCGCCAGCAGGGACAGCAATCAGCCCCAGCATTTT. This gives the protein CASRDSNQPQHF.

The chain recombines TRBV5-6 with TRBJ2-7; 9 bases are shared with TRBD2. Germline CDR1 is SGHDT and CDR2 is YYEEEE. The V gene end was trimmed by 1 base and the J gene end by 2 bases; junction bases not matched to a gene: 10. CDR3 length: 17 amino acids. The CDR3 bases are TGTGCCAGCAGCTTGTTCAGGGAGGAGCGGGGGGCCTACGAGCAGTACTTC. Protein: CASSLFREERGAYEQYF.

This chain uses TRBV7-9 with TRBJ1-3, with 7 bases that match TRBD1. Germline values: CDR1 SEHNR, CDR2 FQNEAQ (reference sequence). V was clipped by 1 base and J by 4 bases; unmatched bases: 7. The CDR3 has 16 residues. The CDR3 loop reads CASSLGYRGLGNTIYF. For the CDR3, the DNA is TGTGCCAGCAGCTTAGGATACAGGGGACTAGGAAACACCATATATTTT.

This clone was observed a few times. This chain joins TRBV6-6 and TRBJ1-6, with 7 bases identical to TRBD1. The CDR3 consists of 15 residues. V shed 5 bases, J shed 1 base, and the junction held 2 bases outside the gene matches. Germline values: CDR1 MNHNY, CDR2 SVGAGI (reference sequence). The CDR3: CASSRQGSYNSPLHF. For the CDR3, the DNA is TGTGCCAGCAGTCGACAGGGATCCTATAATTCACCCCTCCACTTT.

The rearrangement uses TRBV28 and TRBJ1-2; D is unclear. CDR1 and CDR2 from the germline V gene are MDHEN and SYDVKM. V shed 5 bases and J shed 5 bases, with 15 bases lying between them. This CDR3 comprises 14 residues. Here the CDR3 reads CASSPSSKEYGYTF. As DNA, the CDR3 is TGTGCCAGCAGTCCCTCGAGCAAAGAGTATGGCTACACCTTC.

This chain uses TRBV9 with TRBJ2-3, with D possibly being TRBD1 or TRBD2 (5 bases each). The germline V gene has CDR1 SGDLS and CDR2 YYNGEE. The CDR3 runs 16 residues. The V end lost 0 bases, the J end lost 1 base, and 12 bases lay between the germline ends. For the CDR3, the DNA is TGTGCCAGCAGCGTAGCTCGGGACCAGGGCACAGATACGCAGTATTTT. This gives the protein CASSVARDQGTDTQYF.

The gene calls are TRBV13 and TRBJ1-2, with 12 bases aligning to TRBD1. Trimming cost V 1 base and J 6 bases; bases outside gene matches: 3. This CDR3 is 15 amino acids long. Germline V gene sequence: CDR1 PRHDT, CDR2 FYEKMQ (reference sequence). In nucleotides, the CDR3 is TGTGCCAGCAGCTTAGTAGGGACAGGGGGCCATGGCTACACCTTC. Its translation: CASSLVGTGGHGYTF.

The chain couples TRBV11-3 to TRBJ2-3, with D possibly called TRBD1 or TRBD2 (5 bases each). Germline V gene data show CDR1 as SGHNT and CDR2 as YENEEA. The CDR3 length is 13 residues. The V and J ends lost 5 bases and 4 bases respectively, with 10 bases between them. The CDR3 coding sequence is TGTGCCAGCAGCGGGGGTTTCGCAGATACGCAGTATTTT. As protein: CASSGGFADTQYF.

The V call is TRBV20-1, the J call TRBJ2-2, with 9 bases that match TRBD2. The germline gives CDR1 DFQATT, CDR2 SNEGSKA (reference sequence). The CDR3 length is 15 residues. The ends lost 3 bases at V and 5 bases at J; junction bases unmatched: 7. Written as DNA, the CDR3 is TGCAGTGCTAGTAGTCTAGCGGGGACTACCGGGGAGCTGTTTTTT. Its protein is CSASSLAGTTGELFF.

The chain couples TRBV18 to TRBJ1-1; a possible D gene is TRBD1 (5 bases). CDR1 is KGHSH, CDR2 LQKENI, per germline. The ends were cut back, 0 bases at V and 11 bases at J, with 10 bases in the middle. This CDR3 has 12 residues. CDR3 sequence reads: CASSPPAGLAFF. The CDR3 region has the DNA TGTGCCAGCTCACCACCCGCAGGGCTGGCTTTCTTT.

This clone was detected a few times. The V call is TRBV27, the J call TRBJ2-2; D possibly corresponds to TRBD1 (5 bases). This CDR3 has 15 amino acids. In germline, CDR1 is MNHEY, CDR2 SMNVEV (reference sequence). V shed 2 bases and J shed 5 bases, with 12 bases lying between them. The CDR3 nucleotides read TGTGCCAGCAGTTTAAGAATTGCAGGGACCGGGGAGCTGTTTTTT. Its translation: CASSLRIAGTGELFF.

The chain recombines TRBV9 with TRBJ1-1, with no clear D. This CDR3 has 13 amino acids. V was clipped by 4 bases and J by 6 bases, with 13 bases between them. In germline, CDR1 is SGDLS, CDR2 YYNGEE. The CDR3 DNA reads TGTGCCAGCAGCTCAATCCCGTTGGCTGAAGCTTTCTTT. Its protein is CASSSIPLAEAFF.

V and J are TRBV30 and TRBJ2-1, with no clear D. The CDR3 runs to 12 residues. The ends were cut back, 1 base at V and 6 bases at J, with 7 bases in the middle. CDR1 and CDR2 (germline): GTSNPN, SVGIG (reference sequence). This CDR3 reads CAWSGPTNEQFF. CDR3 in DNA: TGTGCCTGGAGTGGGCCCACCAATGAGCAGTTCTTC.

This chain joins TRBV19 and TRBJ1-6; unclear D gene. Germline V gives CDR1 LNHDA, CDR2 SQIVND (reference sequence). Between the trimmed V and J ends, which lost 2 bases and 7 bases, there was a span of 12 bases. The CDR3 spans 15 residues. For the CDR3, the DNA is TGTGCCAGTAGTATAAGTTGGCGGAACAATTCACCCCTCCACTTT. Protein sequence: CASSISWRNNSPLHF.

In DNA, the CDR3 is TGTGCCAGCAAGAGCGGGGGGGCCTCAGATACGCAGTATTTT. Protein product: CASKSGGASDTQYF. The chain uses TRBV27 and TRBJ2-3; 10 bases are a match to TRBD2. The CDR3 is 14 amino acids. Germline V gives CDR1 MNHEY, CDR2 SMNVEV (reference sequence). J gave up 4 bases and V 7 bases, and 5 bases lay outside the gene matches.

This clone came up once. This sequence joins TRBV5-1 and TRBJ1-3; 7 bases map to TRBD1. Losses at the gene ends were 4 bases for V and 0 bases for J; bases not matched to a gene: 4. Germline V gene data show CDR1 as SGHRS and CDR2 as YFSETQ. CDR3 length: 15 amino acids. The CDR3 DNA is TGCGCCAGCAGCCGGGACAGCACCTCTGGAAACACCATATATTTT. Protein product: CASSRDSTSGNTIYF.

The J gene is TRBJ1-2, the V gene TRBV4-3; possible D gene TRBD1, 5 bases. The CDR3 covers 15 residues. Germline CDR1 LGHNA, CDR2 YSLEER. Trimming took 0 bases from V and 3 from J, leaving 11 bases between them. The CDR3, as DNA: TGCGCCAGCAGCCAAGATTATCGGGACGACTATGGCTACACCTTC. It encodes CASSQDYRDDYGYTF.

The rearrangement joins TRBV5-3 to TRBJ1-6; D gene uncertain. TRBV5-3 belongs to the ORF category, with a function that is uncertain. The CDR3 has 14 residues. V lost 0 bases to trimming and J lost 6 bases, with 7 bases between them. The CDR3, as DNA: TGTGCCAGAAGCTTGGGACACCGTAATTCACCCCTCCACTTT. Its translation is CARSLGHRNSPLHF.

V gene TRBV3-1 (or the pseudogene TRBV3-2) combines with J gene TRBJ1-2; D unclear. Germline V gene lookup returns CDR1 LGHDT and CDR2 YNNKEL (reference sequence). With 0 bases removed from V and 4 bases from J, the gap between germline ends came to 15 bases. The CDR3 has 16 amino acids. This CDR3 is CASSQDVGPGLYGYTF. In DNA form, the CDR3 reads TGTGCCAGCAGCCAAGATGTTGGTCCTGGGCTCTATGGCTACACCTTC.

The chain employs TRBV11-2 and TRBJ1-1; no firm D call. CDR1 is SGHAT and CDR2 is FQNNGV in the germline V gene. V lost 2 bases to trimming and J lost 4 bases, with 14 bases between them. This CDR3 contains 15 residues. The CDR3 bases are TGTGCCAGCAGCTTAATCCGGGATTCTCGCACTGAAGCTTTCTTT. This sequence encodes CASSLIRDSRTEAFF. Full variable domain (outside the CDR3, taken from reference TRBV11-2 and TRBJ1-1): EAGVAQSPRYKIIEKRQSVAFWCNPISGHATLYWYQQILGQGPKLLIQFQNNGVVDDSQLPKDRFSAERLKGVDSTLKIQPAKLEDSAVYLCASSLIRDSRTEAFFGQGTRLTVV.

This chain joins TRBV5-1 and TRBJ2-7; maybe TRBD1 (5 bases). V lost 4 bases, J lost 3 bases, and 11 bases lay in between. The V gene's germline CDR1 is SGHRS and CDR2 YFSETQ. This CDR3 is built from 13 residues. CDR3 sequence (DNA): TGCGCCAGCAGCCGTCAGGGAAACTACGAGCAGTACTTC. The encoded protein is CASSRQGNYEQYF.

This clone was seen a single time. The genes are TRBV25-1 and TRBJ2-2, with D possibly matching TRBD1 (6 bases). Germline V gene lookup returns CDR1 MGHDK and CDR2 SYGVNS. V gave up 6 bases and J gave up 4 bases, with 9 bases separating them. The CDR3 is 13 residues long. In nucleotides, the CDR3 is TGTGCCAGCAGAAAGGGGGTCACCGGGGAGCTGTTTTTT. Translating it yields CASRKGVTGELFF.

V gene TRBV7-8 combines with J gene TRBJ1-2, with D unresolved. In germline, CDR1 is SGHVS, CDR2 FQNEAQ. The CDR3 is 12 amino acids. V was pared by 5 bases and J by 4 bases, with 8 bases between. The CDR3 DNA is TGTGCCAGCAGCCCCGATCGCTATGGCTACACCTTC. It translates to CASSPDRYGYTF.

This clone was found once. This sequence joins TRBV12-3 or TRBV12-4 and TRBJ2-7; D remains unclear. Trimming removed 1 base from V and 7 bases from J, with 11 bases in between. The CDR3 covers 13 residues. The CDR3 DNA sequence: TGTGCCAGCAGTTTAGGGTCCGGAGAGGAGCAGTACTTC. Translated: CASSLGSGEEQYF.

The rearrangement links TRBV4-1 to TRBJ2-3, with TRBD2 matching over 7 bases. J lost 4 bases, V lost 0 bases, and 10 bases had no gene match. The CDR3 sequence is 17 residues long. In germline, CDR1 is MGHRA, CDR2 YSYEKL. The CDR3 DNA follows: TGCGCCAGCAGCCAAGATTTGGGCCAGGGAGGGGCAGATACGCAGTATTTT. Translation gives CASSQDLGQGGADTQYF.

This clone is a singleton in its sample. The rearrangement links TRBV7-9 to TRBJ1-2; 9 nucleotides line up with TRBD1. There are 15 residues in the CDR3. J was trimmed by 5 bases and V by 4 bases; bases with no gene match: 8. The V gene's germline CDR1 is SEHNR and CDR2 FQNEAQ (reference sequence). CDR3 in amino acids: CASSSRTGEKYGYTF. In DNA form, the CDR3 reads TGTGCCAGCAGCTCGCGGACAGGGGAAAAGTATGGCTACACCTTC. Full variable domain (rest looked up from reference TRBV7-9 and TRBJ1-2): DTGVSQNPRHKITKRGQNVTFRCDPISEHNRLYWYRQTLGQGPEFLTYFQNEAQLEKSRLLSDRFSAERPKGSFSTLEIQRTEQGDSAMYLCASSSRTGEKYGYTFGSGTRLTVV.

This chain uses TRBV10-1 with TRBJ1-1, with TRBD1 as a possible D gene (6 bases). This CDR3 is 16 amino acids long. CDR1 is WNHNN, CDR2 SYGVQD, per germline (reference sequence). Trimming removed 0 bases from V and 2 bases from J, with 13 bases in between. The CDR3 DNA reads as TGCGCCAGCAGTGAGTCGAAAGGGGGTCGCAACACTGAAGCTTTCTTT. Translation gives CASSESKGGRNTEAFF.